What follows describes a single TCR beta chain. The data are from a study of cytomegalovirus exposure and HLA in healthy donors. A multiplex PCR was run with 60 Vbeta primers and 13 Jbeta primers. Produced via immunoSEQ multiplex PCR; TCRdb's table is partial and in-frame only. This repertoire shows approximately 200,000 clones, under 85% found once; its top ten account for over 1.5%. Trimming stripped 6 bases from V and 0 bases from J, with 11 bases between. Germline-derived CDR1 and CDR2 are MNHEY and SMNVEV (reference sequence). The CDR3 sequence is 15 residues long. The sequence was collected from a woman aged 18-29 years in good health and CMV-seronegative. This chain connects TRBV27 to TRBJ2-2; TRBD1 might be the D (6 bases). The sequenced material came from PBMCs. CDR3 residues: CASRAGTTNTGELFF. CDR3 nucleotide sequence: TGTGCCAGCAGGGCCGGGACAACGAACACCGGGGAGCTGTTTTTT.